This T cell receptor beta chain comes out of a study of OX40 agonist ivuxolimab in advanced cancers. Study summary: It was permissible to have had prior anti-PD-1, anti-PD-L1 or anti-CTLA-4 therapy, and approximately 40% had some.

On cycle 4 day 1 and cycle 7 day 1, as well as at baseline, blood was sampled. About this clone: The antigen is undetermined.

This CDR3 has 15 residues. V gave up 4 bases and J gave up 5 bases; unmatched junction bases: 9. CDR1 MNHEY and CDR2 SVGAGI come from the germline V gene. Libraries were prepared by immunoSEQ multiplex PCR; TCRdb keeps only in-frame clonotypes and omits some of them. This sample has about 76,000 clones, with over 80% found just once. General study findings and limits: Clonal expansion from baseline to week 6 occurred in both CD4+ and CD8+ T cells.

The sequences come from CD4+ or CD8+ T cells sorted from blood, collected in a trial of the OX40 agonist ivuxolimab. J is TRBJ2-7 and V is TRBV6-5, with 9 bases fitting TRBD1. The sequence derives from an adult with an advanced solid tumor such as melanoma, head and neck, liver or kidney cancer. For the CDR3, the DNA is TGTGCCAGCAGTTCCTCGACAGGGGGAAGCCACGAGCAGTACTTC. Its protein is CASSSSTGGSHEQYF.